Following are 30 T cell receptor beta chains from one sample sequenced in a study of blood T cell repertoires in COVID-19. Data came from immunoSEQ multiplex PCR; TCRdb stores just in-frame clones and leaves some out. The table records about 190,000 clones, about four fifths of them present only once. The sequenced sample consisted of PBMCs or T cells enriched from blood (not recorded which). These TCRs come from a woman in her 30s who had recovered from COVID-19.

J is TRBJ1-1 and V is TRBV7-8; 7 bases align to TRBD1. The CDR3 has 18 residues. Trimming at V came to 5 bases and at J to 2 bases, leaving 17 bases not matched to a gene. Germline lookup yields CDR1 SGHVS and CDR2 FQNEAQ. CDR3 sequence reads: CASSRFPRGHGTNTEAFF. The CDR3 DNA sequence: TGTGCCAGCAGCCGATTCCCGAGGGGGCACGGGACAAACACTGAAGCTTTCTTT.

V gene TRBV4-2 combines with J gene TRBJ2-3; D is undetermined. The CDR3 is made up of 14 amino acids. Germline CDR1 reads LGHNA; CDR2 reads YNFKEQ. V lost 1 base and J 1 base, leaving 6 bases between the germline ends. CDR3 nucleotides: TGTGCCAGCAGCCAAGGCGAGGGCACAGATACGCAGTATTTT. Amino acid sequence: CASSQGEGTDTQYF.

Many counts were recorded for this clone. V usage is TRBV18 and J usage is TRBJ2-5; D is unresolved. This CDR3 spans 13 amino acids. Germline CDR1 is KGHSH and CDR2 is LQKENI. Trimming took off 2 bases at V and 2 bases at J, with 6 bases between the two ends. The CDR3 coding sequence is TGTGCCAGCTCACCAACCAGGCAAGAGACCCAGTACTTC. Residues: CASSPTRQETQYF.

V usage is TRBV2 and J usage is TRBJ2-2; 7 positions agree with TRBD1. Trimming removed 6 bases from V and 4 bases from J; junction bases left unmatched: 8. There are 15 residues in the CDR3. In germline, CDR1 is SNHLY, CDR2 FYNNEI. The CDR3 protein is CASSDGDSLTGELFF. The CDR3 DNA reads TGTGCCAGCAGCGACGGGGACAGCCTCACCGGGGAGCTGTTTTTT.

The chain uses TRBV7-6 and TRBJ2-1; 14 bases align to TRBD2. Losses at the gene ends were 5 bases for V and 0 bases for J; bases not matched to a gene: 9. Germline CDR1 and CDR2: SGHVS and FNYEAQ. The CDR3 loop spans 19 amino acids. The CDR3 protein is CASSLLGLAGGSSYNEQFF. The DNA for the CDR3 is TGTGCCAGCAGCCTCCTCGGACTAGCGGGGGGTAGCTCCTACAATGAGCAGTTCTTC.

This clone was detected many times. J is TRBJ2-1 and V is TRBV5-1; 11 nucleotides align to TRBD1. Germline CDR1 reads SGHRS; CDR2 reads YFSETQ. Trimming cost V 4 bases and J 3 bases; bases outside gene matches: 3. The CDR3 loop spans 15 amino acids. The CDR3 DNA reads TGCGCCAGCAGCATGGGACAGGGGGACTACAATGAGCAGTTCTTC. Translating it yields CASSMGQGDYNEQFF.

The chain links TRBV6-5 to TRBJ1-6; 9 positions match TRBD1. J gave up 8 bases and V 10 bases, and 3 bases lay outside the gene matches. Germline CDR1 reads MNHEY; CDR2 reads SVGAGI. CDR3 length: 12 amino acids. CDR3 sequence (DNA): TGTGCCACCCGGGACAGGGATTCACCCCTCCACTTT. As protein: CATRDRDSPLHF.

This clone has just a few counts. The V call is TRBV12-3 or TRBV12-4, the J call TRBJ2-7, with D possibly matching TRBD2 (6 bases). Trimming stripped 4 bases from V and 2 bases from J, with 9 bases between. The length of the CDR3 is 13 residues. CDR3 amino acids: CASSSGLTYEQYF. The CDR3 DNA reads as TGTGCCAGCAGTTCGGGACTTACCTACGAGCAGTACTTC.

This clone was seen only a few times. The chain recombines TRBV2 with TRBJ1-1; 9 nucleotides match TRBD1. The CDR3 is made up of 13 amino acids. V gave up 7 bases and J gave up 3 bases; unmatched junction bases: 3. The germline gives CDR1 SNHLY, CDR2 FYNNEI. The CDR3 loop is CASIRDRDTEAFF. CDR3 nucleotides: TGTGCCAGCATCCGGGACAGGGACACTGAAGCTTTCTTT.

The genes are TRBV29-1 and TRBJ2-1; TRBD2 matches at 7 bases. V shed 3 bases and J 3 bases; nucleotides not matched to a gene: 8. The CDR3 spans 15 residues. Germline V CDR1 and CDR2: SQVTM, ANQGSEA. The CDR3 sequence is CSVDWASGVYNEQFF. The CDR3 DNA sequence: TGCAGCGTTGATTGGGCTAGCGGAGTCTACAATGAGCAGTTCTTC.

The V gene is TRBV5-1, the J gene TRBJ1-6; D gene ambiguous. Trimming shortened V by 4 bases and J by 5 bases, and 10 bases separated the two germline ends. This CDR3 has 14 amino acids. The germline gives CDR1 SGHRS, CDR2 YFSETQ. The chain's CDR3 is CASSGRPDNSPLHF. CDR3 DNA sequence: TGCGCCAGCAGCGGGCGTCCGGATAATTCACCCCTCCACTTT.

V usage is TRBV6-2 or TRBV6-3 and J usage is TRBJ2-2; D is possibly TRBD2 (6 bases). The CDR3 extends over 15 amino acids. The V gene lost 4 bases and the J gene lost 5 bases, with 14 bases spanning the gap. Germline-derived CDR1 and CDR2 are MNHEY and SVGEGT. CDR3: CASSFPGGRTGELFF. The DNA for the CDR3 is TGTGCCAGCAGTTTCCCCGGGGGTCGGACCGGGGAGCTGTTTTTT.

The genes are TRBV30 and TRBJ2-3; D might be TRBD2 (6 bases). The length of the CDR3 is 15 residues. Germline V CDR1 and CDR2: GTSNPN, SVGIG (reference sequence). The V gene lost 0 bases and the J gene lost 5 bases, with 15 bases spanning the gap. The CDR3 DNA sequence: TGTGCCTGGAGTGTACGCGGCGGGGTAGGAGATACGCAGTATTTT. It encodes CAWSVRGGVGDTQYF. Based on the CDR3 plus reference TRBV30 and TRBJ2-3, the full variable domain is SQTIHQWPATLVQPVGSPLSLECTVEGTSNPNLYWYRQAAGRGLQLLFYSVGIGQISSEVPQNLSASRPQDRQFILSSKKLLLSDSGFYLCAWSVRGGVGDTQYFGPGTRLTVL.

The chain has TRBV28 and TRBJ2-3, with TRBD1 as a possible D gene (5 bases). The germline V gene encodes CDR1 MDHEN and CDR2 SYDVKM. This CDR3 spans 12 amino acids. Trimming took 6 bases from V and 5 from J, leaving 9 bases between them. The CDR3 coding sequence is TGTGCCAGCAGGGAGACAGTAGATACGCAGTATTTT. Protein: CASRETVDTQYF.

The CDR3, as DNA: TGTGCCAGCAGCGTAGGAGGGACAGGTCCCTCTGGAAACACCATATATTTT. Protein product: CASSVGGTGPSGNTIYF. This chain uses TRBV9 with TRBJ1-3; TRBD1 agrees at 8 bases. Trimming took 0 bases from V and 0 from J; bases not matched to a gene: 5. Germline values: CDR1 SGDLS, CDR2 YYNGEE. The CDR3 extends over 17 amino acids.

This chain links TRBV7-8 with TRBJ1-1, with 9 bases matching TRBD1. The germline V gene encodes CDR1 SGHVS and CDR2 FQNEAQ. The V gene end was trimmed by 5 bases and the J gene end by 5 bases; junction bases not matched to a gene: 6. This CDR3 contains 14 residues. The CDR3 is CASSPRDRETEAFF. The CDR3 nucleotides read TGTGCCAGCAGCCCACGGGACAGGGAGACTGAAGCTTTCTTT. The full variable domain, in which reference TRBV7-8 and TRBJ1-1 provide the parts outside the CDR3, is GAGVSQSPRYKVAKRGQDVALRCDPISGHVSLFWYQQALGQGPEFLTYFQNEAQLDKSGLPSDRFFAERPEGSVSTLKIQRTQQEDSAVYLCASSPRDRETEAFFGQGTRLTVV.

This rearrangement joins TRBV3-1 (or the pseudogene TRBV3-2) to TRBJ2-1, with TRBD2 matching 7 bases. Per the germline V gene, CDR1 is LGHDT and CDR2 is YNNKEL (reference sequence). This CDR3 comprises 15 residues. After removal of 3 bases from V and 6 bases from J, the junction contained 8 bases not matched to a gene. The CDR3 protein is CASSQGRTRTNEQFF. The CDR3 DNA is TGTGCCAGCAGCCAGGGCCGGACTAGGACCAATGAGCAGTTCTTC.

The V and J genes are TRBV7-9 and TRBJ2-5; 8 bases line up with TRBD1. Trimming at V came to 5 bases and at J to 5 bases, leaving 7 bases not matched to a gene. CDR1 is SEHNR, CDR2 FQNEAQ, per germline (reference sequence). The CDR3 runs 14 residues. DNA for the CDR3: TGTGCCAGCAGCCAGACAGGGGCGAGGGAGACCCAGTACTTC. It codes for CASSQTGARETQYF.

The CDR3 DNA reads as TGTGCCAGCAGCTTGGCCAGCGACTTACGAACGAATGAAAAACTGTTTTTT. Translating gives CASSLASDLRTNEKLFF. The chain joins TRBV5-5 to TRBJ1-4; D is unresolved. Trimming pared 0 bases from V and 5 bases from J, leaving 17 bases between. Germline V gene lookup returns CDR1 SGHKS and CDR2 YYEKEE (reference sequence). This CDR3 is built from 17 residues.

The chain combines TRBV18 with TRBJ2-1, with D perhaps matching TRBD2 (5 bases). Deletions cut 6 bases from V and 8 bases from J, with 14 bases between. Germline V gives CDR1 KGHSH, CDR2 LQKENI. CDR3 length equals 13 residues. This CDR3 is CASSPDSVHEQFF. The CDR3 nucleotides read TGTGCCAGCTCTCCGGACTCCGTACATGAGCAGTTCTTC.

The chain combines TRBV7-6 with TRBJ2-1; the match to TRBD2 covers 8 bases. V dropped 5 bases and J dropped 7; count of bases not matched to a gene: 13. This CDR3 comprises 16 residues. Germline CDR1 is SGHVS and CDR2 is FNYEAQ. CDR3 in amino acids: CASSGLLAAGLNEQFF. The CDR3 region has the DNA TGTGCCAGCAGCGGTTTACTAGCGGCAGGGTTGAATGAGCAGTTCTTC.

J is TRBJ2-7 and V is TRBV30; the D is unclear. Between the trimmed V and J ends, which lost 0 bases and 6 bases, there was a span of 9 bases. There are 12 residues in the CDR3. CDR1 GTSNPN and CDR2 SVGIG come from the germline V gene (reference sequence). CDR3 sequence (DNA): TGTGCCTGGAGTGTCCGGGTTCGCGAGCAGTACTTC. Translating gives CAWSVRVREQYF.

This clone was recorded only once. The rearrangement links TRBV28 to TRBJ1-1; perhaps TRBD1 as D (6 bases). The CDR3 length is 17 residues. CDR1 MDHEN and CDR2 SYDVKM come from the germline V gene. The V end was cut by 6 bases, the J end by 0 bases, with 20 bases between. The CDR3 spells CASSSIGGASVNTEAFF. The DNA of the CDR3 is TGTGCCAGCAGCTCCATTGGGGGCGCATCGGTGAACACTGAAGCTTTCTTT.

The chain links TRBV7-2 to TRBJ2-5, with D maybe TRBD1 (5 bases). Trimming removed 1 base at V and 2 bases at J, with 8 bases between. This CDR3 spans 14 amino acids. CDR1 SGHTA and CDR2 FQGNSA come from the germline V gene. CDR3 bases: TGTGCCAGCAGCTTAGGTAACAGGCAAGAGACCCAGTACTTC. Protein sequence: CASSLGNRQETQYF.

The rearrangement uses TRBV5-1 and TRBJ2-7; D is perhaps TRBD2 (6 bases). The CDR3 has 13 residues. V was cut by 3 bases and J by 7 bases, with 14 bases left in between. Germline V CDR1 and CDR2: SGHRS, YFSETQ. CDR3 amino acids: CASSWTGAGEQYF. The CDR3 DNA is TGCGCCAGCAGCTGGACGGGCGCGGGGGAGCAGTACTTC.

This clone was picked up one time. The V call is TRBV6-1, the J call TRBJ1-1; 10 nucleotides align to TRBD1. The CDR3 totals 16 residues. CDR1 and CDR2 (germline): MNHNS, SASEGT. Trimming at V came to 3 bases and at J to 5 bases, leaving 9 bases not matched to a gene. The CDR3 nucleotides read TGTGCCAGCAGTGACCCGGGACAGGGGCGGAGAACTGAAGCTTTCTTT. Protein sequence: CASSDPGQGRRTEAFF.

A few counts support this clone. The chain joins TRBV5-1 to TRBJ1-2, with 9 bases aligning to TRBD1. V lost 4 bases, J lost 6 bases, and 10 bases stayed unmatched. CDR3 length equals 15 residues. From germline, CDR1 is SGHRS and CDR2 YFSETQ. In DNA form, the CDR3 reads TGCGCCAGCAGCAACGGACAGGGGAAAGGGGATGGCTACACCTTC. This codes for CASSNGQGKGDGYTF. Full variable domain (rest looked up from reference TRBV5-1 and TRBJ1-2): KAGVTQTPRYLIKTRGQQVTLSCSPISGHRSVSWYQQTPGQGLQFLFEYFSETQRNKGNFPGRFSGRQFSNSRSEMNVSTLELGDSALYLCASSNGQGKGDGYTFGSGTRLTVV.

The genes are TRBV6-5 and TRBJ2-1; 7 bases agree with TRBD2. In germline, CDR1 is MNHEY, CDR2 SVGAGI. V lost 4 bases, J lost 9 bases, and 6 bases stayed unmatched. The length of the CDR3 is 13 residues. In DNA form, the CDR3 reads TGTGCCAGCAGTTGGGGGGGGAGAACTGAGCAGTTCTTC. Translation gives CASSWGGRTEQFF.

The chain is built from TRBV2 and TRBJ1-1; 7 bases agree with TRBD1. J gave up 0 bases and V 5 bases, and 3 bases lay outside the gene matches. Germline assignment: CDR1 SNHLY and CDR2 FYNNEI. This CDR3 is built from 14 residues. CDR3 coding DNA: TGTGCCAGCAGTAGACAGGGTATGAACACTGAAGCTTTCTTT. This encodes CASSRQGMNTEAFF.

This clone showed up just a few times. The rearrangement uses TRBV3-1 (or the pseudogene TRBV3-2) and TRBJ2-2; 7 bases line up with TRBD1. Germline V gives CDR1 LGHDT, CDR2 YNNKEL (reference sequence). V trimming: 5 bases; J trimming: 6 bases; junction bases outside the gene matches: 6. This CDR3 comprises 14 residues. The CDR3 coding sequence is TGTGCCAGCAGCACCCGACAGGGCGCCGGGGAGCTGTTTTTT. Translation: CASSTRQGAGELFF.